Sequencing of this T cell receptor (beta chain) was carried out in a study of T cell repertoires in cytomegalovirus infection. Background on the study: From public TCR beta signatures came an indication of both CMV infection and matching HLA type.

Germline CDR1 reads DFQATT; CDR2 reads SNEGSKA (reference sequence). After removal of 3 bases from V and 4 bases from J, the junction contained 6 bases not matched to a gene. The CDR3 covers 17 residues. Comment on this clonotype: Its specificity is unknown.

TCRdb re-analysed the reads in MiXCR, keeping a single row per CDR3 protein. The sample records about 46,000 distinct CDR3 sequences, 20% to 25% being singletons. Whole-study results and caveats: Summed frequency of public TCR beta families distinguished CMV carriers with the relevant HLA. The ex vivo response was dominated by HLA-C-restricted CMV-specific TCR beta clonotypes.

This chain uses TRBV20-1 with TRBJ2-1, with 16 positions matching TRBD2. The sequenced sample was PBMCs, sequenced either directly or after in vitro stimulation (not recorded which). This receptor was identified in a human donor in good health (CMV status not recorded). Some clones in this sample may be carry-over from other donors' samples. CDR3 sequence: CSARDSGLAGGYNEQFF. The CDR3 bases are TGCAGTGCTAGGGACTCGGGACTAGCGGGGGGGTACAATGAGCAGTTCTTC.